A single sample gave rise to the 17 T cell receptor beta chains below, sequenced in a study of regulatory T cells in long-lasting Graves disease. Both iRepertoire HTBI primers and Arm-PCR of CDR3 regions were used to build the TCR beta libraries. MiXCR, applied by TCRdb to the multiplex PCR reads, yields one record per CDR3 protein. The sample consists of around 510,000 distinct CDR3 sequences, roughly 20% of them appearing once. As to time point: persistent/refractory GD, antithyroid drugs over 5 years with positive TRAb. There was RNA extracted from PBMCs, and the TCR library was made from it. The specimen comprised peripheral blood mononuclear cells (PBMCs), sampled when the disease was refractory, from a patient treated with antithyroid drugs. The source is a female donor with Graves disease.

This clonotype came up many times. The chain employs TRBV15 and TRBJ1-6, with D unresolved. The CDR3 loop spans 13 amino acids. The germline V gene has CDR1 LNHNV and CDR2 YYDKDF (reference sequence). Between the trimmed V and J ends, which lost 3 bases and 7 bases, there was a span of 7 bases. CDR3 sequence reads: CATSSGRNSPLHF. DNA of the CDR3: TGTGCCACCAGCAGTGGGAGGAATTCACCCCTCCACTTT.

This clonotype appeared a few times. V usage is TRBV20-1 and J usage is TRBJ2-7, with 8 bases that match TRBD2. After removal of 6 bases from V and 3 bases from J, the junction contained 7 bases not matched to a gene. The germline V gene encodes CDR1 DFQATT and CDR2 SNEGSKA (reference sequence). The length of the CDR3 is 13 residues. Here the CDR3 reads CSAHRSGSYEQYF. CDR3 nucleotide sequence: TGCAGTGCGCACCGCAGCGGGAGCTACGAGCAGTACTTC.

This clonotype was counted ten times or more. The chain uses TRBV11-2 and TRBJ2-7; 9 bases align to TRBD1. V trimming: 5 bases; J trimming: 5 bases; junction bases outside the gene matches: 4. Germline CDR1 reads SGHAT; CDR2 reads FQNNGV. This CDR3 contains 13 residues. CDR3 sequence: CASSAGQGDEQYF. The CDR3 DNA follows: TGTGCCAGCAGCGCGGGACAGGGAGACGAGCAGTACTTC.

This clonotype was found a few times. The rearrangement joins TRBV20-1 to TRBJ1-1; maybe TRBD1 (6 bases). The V end lost 8 bases, the J end lost 8 bases, and 21 bases lay between the germline ends. CDR1 and CDR2 (germline): DFQATT, SNEGSKA (reference sequence). This CDR3 is 13 amino acids long. The chain's CDR3 is CSTRDISFVEAFF. The CDR3 DNA is TGCAGTACCCGGGACATCTCCTTTGTGGAAGCTTTCTTT.

In this sample, this clonotype turned up many times. V is TRBV7-8 and J is TRBJ2-5, with a tentative D call TRBD2 (5 bases). CDR1 is SGHVS, CDR2 FQNEAQ, per germline. The CDR3 extends over 14 amino acids. The V end lost 6 bases, the J end lost 1 base, and 12 bases lay between the germline ends. Here the CDR3 reads CASRAAAGQETQYF. CDR3 bases: TGTGCCAGCAGAGCGGCGGCAGGCCAAGAGACCCAGTACTTC.

V is TRBV5-4 and J is TRBJ2-3; TRBD1 matches 7 bases. CDR1 is SGHNT, CDR2 YYREEE, per germline (reference sequence). J gave up 2 bases and V 5 bases, and 20 bases lay outside the gene matches. The CDR3 totals 19 residues. Here the CDR3 reads CASRRYHLETGTITDTQYF. CDR3 nucleotide sequence: TGTGCCAGCAGACGCTACCACCTGGAGACAGGGACAATCACAGATACGCAGTATTTT.

This clonotype was detected ten times or more. The J gene is TRBJ1-4, the V gene TRBV3-1, with D unclear. CDR3 size: 15 residues. Trimming pared 4 bases from V and 6 bases from J, leaving 15 bases between. CDR1 is LGHDT, CDR2 YNNKEL, per germline (reference sequence). The CDR3 DNA reads TGTGCCAGCAGCCTAGGACGTAGAGAGGATGAAAAACTGTTTTTT. This codes for CASSLGRREDEKLFF. Variable domain in full (rest from reference TRBV3-1 and TRBJ1-4): DTAVSQTPKYLVTQMGNDKSIKCEQNLGHDTMYWYKQDSKKFLKIMFSYNNKELIINETVPNRFSPKSPDKAHLNLHINSLELGDSAVYFCASSLGRREDEKLFFGSGTQLSVL.

This clonotype was counted many times. V and J are TRBV28 and TRBJ1-2; D is uncertain. Trimming took 6 bases from V and 0 from J, leaving 8 bases between them. Per germline, CDR1 MDHEN and CDR2 SYDVKM. The CDR3 loop spans 13 amino acids. This chain's CDR3 is CASSLPTNYGYTF. The CDR3 DNA reads TGTGCCAGCAGCTTACCGACTAACTATGGCTACACCTTC.

This clonotype has more than one count but fewer than ten. This chain connects TRBV20-1 to TRBJ2-2; the match to TRBD2 covers 11 bases. The CDR3 runs to 15 residues. CDR1 DFQATT and CDR2 SNEGSKA come from the germline V gene (reference sequence). Unmatched junction bases numbered 6, after V lost 1 base and J lost 8 bases. The CDR3 reads CSARVSGRASGELFF. DNA of the CDR3: TGCAGTGCTAGAGTTAGCGGGAGGGCTTCGGGGGAGCTGTTTTTT.

This clonotype was observed at least ten times. This chain joins TRBV7-4 and TRBJ2-7; D is perhaps TRBD1 (6 bases). The V end was cut by 0 bases, the J end by 5 bases, with 23 bases between. Germline values: CDR1 SGHVT, CDR2 SQSDAQ. The length of the CDR3 is 18 residues. This chain's CDR3 is CASSLAGGSFQGYHEQYF. Here the CDR3 DNA reads TGTGCCAGCAGCTTAGCTGGGGGTTCGTTCCAGGGGTACCACGAGCAGTACTTC.

This clonotype was counted only a few times. One end of the junction does not line up with germline, which may come from a read error. The chain couples TRBV20-1 to TRBJ2-7; D is undetermined. Germline CDR1 is DFQATT and CDR2 is SNEGSKA (reference sequence). The CDR3 runs to 15 residues. The CDR3 reads CSAGDRAGNAYEQYF. In DNA, the CDR3 is TGCAGTGCTGGAGATAGGGCAGGTAACGCCTACGAGCAGTACTTC.

A note on this clonotype: A much larger clone lies a single base off, so this may be a read error. The rearrangement links TRBV7-2 to TRBJ1-2; the D gene is possibly TRBD1 (6 bases). Germline V lookup: CDR1 SGHTA, CDR2 FQGNSA. V was trimmed by 1 base and J by 7 bases, leaving 10 bases between them. The CDR3 covers 13 residues. The CDR3 sequence: CASSLVGASGYTF. The CDR3 nucleotides are TGTGCCAGCAGCTTAGTGGGGGCGAGTGGCTACACCTTC.

The CDR3 is CASSEAITEAFF. CDR3 coding DNA: TGTGCCAGCAGTGAAGCCATCACTGAAGCTTTCTTT. The V gene is TRBV6-1, the J gene TRBJ1-1; D is unresolved. Germline assignment: CDR1 MNHNS and CDR2 SASEGT. CDR3 size: 12 residues. V dropped 0 bases and J dropped 4 bases, with 3 bases sitting between them.

The V gene is TRBV28, the J gene TRBJ2-3; 8 positions agree with TRBD1. Trimming removed 5 bases from V and 5 bases from J; junction bases left unmatched: 0. The germline CDR1 and CDR2 sequences are MDHEN and SYDVKM. The CDR3 consists of 12 residues. The CDR3 DNA sequence: TGTGCCAGCAGTGGACAGGGAGATACGCAGTATTTT. Translating gives CASSGQGDTQYF.

The chain uses TRBV6-1 and TRBJ1-1; 8 bases align to TRBD1. Looked up from germline, CDR1 is MNHNS and CDR2 is SASEGT. The CDR3 runs 15 residues. The V gene end was trimmed by 9 bases and the J gene end by 1 base; junction bases not matched to a gene: 10. The CDR3 sequence is CASRSRTGRNTEAFF. As DNA, the CDR3 is TGTGCCAGTCGGAGCCGGACAGGGCGGAACACTGAAGCTTTCTTT.

The chain is built from TRBV7-2 and TRBJ1-4; a possible D gene is TRBD1 (5 bases). V dropped 3 bases and J dropped 0 bases, with 8 bases sitting between them. CDR3 length equals 15 residues. Germline V lookup: CDR1 SGHTA, CDR2 FQGNSA. CDR3 nucleotide sequence: TGTGCCAGCAGCTTGGAAGGGGCAACTAATGAAAAACTGTTTTTT. It encodes CASSLEGATNEKLFF.

V is TRBV5-1 and J is TRBJ2-7, with unresolved D. CDR1 is SGHRS, CDR2 YFSETQ, per germline. The CDR3 has 18 amino acids. V dropped 0 bases and J dropped 4 bases, with 23 bases sitting between them. In nucleotides, the CDR3 is TGCGCCAGCAGCTTGGATCCGCCCGACACCCAGGAACTGTACGAGCAGTACTTC. It yields the protein CASSLDPPDTQELYEQYF.